The sequence of this TCR beta chain was determined in a study of blood T cells in healthy people across ages. The second PCR ran roughly 6 to 12 cycles with a sample-barcoded 5' primer and J-beta primers. TCRdb passed the 5' RACE reads through MiXCR, listing each CDR3 protein once. This sample has about a million distinct CDR3 sequences, with about 51% found just once. Overall study findings and caveats: Because sorting was not performed, PBMCs prevented conclusive naive versus antigen-experienced comparison.

The CDR3 has 14 amino acids. CDR1 and CDR2 from the germline V gene are SGHRS and YFSETQ. V was shortened by 5 bases and J by 4 bases, with 13 bases between the two germline ends. About this clonotype: Its target is unknown.

The gene calls are TRBV5-1 and TRBJ1-5; perhaps TRBD1 as D (6 bases). Sequenced sample: blood. This TCR was recovered from a woman aged 55 to 70 in good health. CDR3 region: CASSSEGGNQPQHF. The DNA for the CDR3 is TGCGCCAGCAGTTCGGAAGGGGGGAATCAGCCCCAGCATTTT.